This paragraph covers one T cell receptor (beta chain) sequence. Its antigen is as yet unknown. These data originate in a study of blood T cells in healthy people across ages. Study-level points and caveats: The study found more naive CD4+ cells and higher diversity in long-lived than aged donors.

The use of a sample-barcoded 5' primer and a J-beta primer mix characterized a second PCR of about 7 to 12 cycles. TCRdb re-called the 5' RACE reads with MiXCR, one entry per CDR3 protein. Among roughly 830,000 distinct CDR3 sequences, 62% were seen once, and the ten largest hold around a quarter. The receptor was isolated from a man aged 30-40 years in good health. Sequencing was performed on blood.

The CDR3 sequence: CASSLEAGGPNEQFF. For the CDR3, the DNA is TGCGCCAGCAGCTTGGAGGCGGGGGGGCCCAATGAGCAGTTCTTC. This chain joins TRBV5-1 and TRBJ2-1; 9 bases are shared with TRBD2. CDR3 size: 15 residues. Germline CDR1 reads SGHRS; CDR2 reads YFSETQ. The junction had 4 bases not matched to a gene; V was cut back by 0 bases and J by 6 bases.